This T cell receptor beta chain appears in the sequencing data of a study of cytomegalovirus exposure and HLA in healthy donors. V lost 6 bases, J lost 4 bases, and 8 bases stayed unmatched. CDR1 and CDR2 from the germline V gene are MNHEY and SMNVEV (reference sequence). CDR3 length: 14 amino acids. On this clone itself: Its antigen is unidentified.

Overall study findings and caveats: In a later analysis, V- and J-gene trimming of beta chains associated with a DCLRE1C missense variant, replicated independently.

This PCR relied on a set of 60 Vbeta primers and 13 Jbeta primers. In the authors' workflow: Around 9.9 million shared chains were among the 60 million to 80 million unique TCR beta chains that a later analysis counted. Assay: immunoSEQ multiplex PCR; the TCRdb copy retains only in-frame clones and omits some. The V and J calls and clone size are taken from that table; D and trimming were inferred from the DNA. The data hold approximately 190,000 clones, with roughly 80% observed a single time. The source of this sequence is a woman aged 18-35 years in good health and CMV-seronegative. Sequenced input: PBMCs. V is TRBV27 and J is TRBJ2-7, with 8 bases that match TRBD1. DNA for the CDR3: TGTGCCAGCAGCCTAGCAGGGGGCGGGTACGAGCAGTACTTC. Its translation: CASSLAGGGYEQYF.